This T cell receptor beta chain was documented in a study of OX40 agonist ivuxolimab in advanced cancers. As for the study in general: Patients' therapy was ivuxolimab, an antibody that acts as an agonist of OX40 (CD134). People in dose escalation had one of these cancers: hepatocellular carcinoma, melanoma, renal cell or head and neck cancer. The mean age was approximately 56 years, ranging from about 20 to 90, with approximately 83% of participants male. Findings and limits, study-wide: Certain nonresponders additionally had low normalized T-cell clonal expansion.

In the case of this clone: Its target is unknown.

Produced via immunoSEQ multiplex PCR; TCRdb's table is partial and in-frame only. The data show 75,000 to 100,000 clones, with around 84% seen just once and around 2% held by the top ten. Germline V gene lookup returns CDR1 SGHVS and CDR2 FNYEAQ. The CDR3 has 12 amino acids. After removal of 5 bases from V and 12 bases from J, the junction contained 6 bases not matched to a gene. The chain is built from TRBV7-6 and TRBJ2-7; 11 positions match TRBD2. The sequencing here drew on CD4+ or CD8+ T cells sorted from blood, taken in a trial of the OX40 agonist ivuxolimab. The clonotype comes from an adult with an advanced solid tumor such as melanoma, head and neck, liver or kidney cancer. CDR3 nucleotides: TGTGCCAGCAGCACTAGCGGGGGCTCCCCGTACTTC. Amino acid sequence: CASSTSGGSPYF.